This entry lists 23 T cell receptor beta chains sequenced from one sample in a study of shared clonotypes between healthy human individuals. TCRdb's table, derived via immunoSEQ multiplex PCR, lists solely in-frame clones and lacks some. The table records under 2.5 million clones, about 90% of them present only once. Sequenced material: naive CD4+ T cells from PBMCs. Regarding subset: CD45RA+ positively selected. These receptors all come from a man between 18 and 29 years old in good health. Some clones in this sample may be carry-over from other donors' samples.

The chain carries TRBV7-9 and TRBJ2-7; TRBD1 might be the D (5 bases). V lost 2 bases to trimming and J lost 5 bases, with 13 bases between them. The germline V gene has CDR1 SEHNR and CDR2 FQNEAQ (reference sequence). CDR3 length equals 14 residues. The CDR3 is CASSLSAGNNEQYF. CDR3 sequence (DNA): TGTGCCAGCAGCTTATCTGCAGGGAACAACGAGCAGTACTTC. Filled out from reference TRBV7-9 and TRBJ2-7, the complete variable domain reads DTGVSQNPRHKITKRGQNVTFRCDPISEHNRLYWYRQTLGQGPEFLTYFQNEAQLEKSRLLSDRFSAERPKGSFSTLEIQRTEQGDSAMYLCASSLSAGNNEQYFGPGTRLTVT.

The chain couples TRBV28 to TRBJ1-1; D may be TRBD1 (5 bases). Trimming shortened V by 8 bases and J by 6 bases, and 16 bases separated the two germline ends. Germline assignment: CDR1 MDHEN and CDR2 SYDVKM. The CDR3 is made up of 13 amino acids. For the CDR3, the DNA is TGTGCCAGCCAACGGCTTCAGGGAGCTGAAGCTTTCTTT. Translation gives CASQRLQGAEAFF.

The V gene is TRBV5-5, the J gene TRBJ2-5; possible D gene TRBD2, 7 bases. Trimming took 1 base from V and 5 from J, leaving 15 bases between them. Looked up from germline, CDR1 is SGHKS and CDR2 is YYEKEE (reference sequence). This CDR3 spans 15 amino acids. The CDR3 spells CASSLSGGSRETQYF. The CDR3 nucleotides read TGTGCCAGCAGCTTGTCGGGGGGCTCCCGGGAGACCCAGTACTTC.

Worth noting for this clone: Other nucleotide sequences in the sample specify the same CDR3. This chain connects TRBV11-1 to TRBJ1-1; 9 bases agree with TRBD1. The V gene end was trimmed by 5 bases and the J gene end by 5 bases; junction bases not matched to a gene: 3. The CDR3 has 13 residues. The V gene's germline CDR1 is SGHAT and CDR2 FQDESV (reference sequence). CDR3 amino acids: CASSLTGGTEAFF. CDR3 DNA: TGTGCCAGCAGCCTGACAGGGGGGACTGAAGCTTTCTTT.

The chain combines TRBV5-6 with TRBJ2-5; D might be TRBD1 or TRBD2, each matching 6 bases. This CDR3 is 15 amino acids long. Germline V lookup: CDR1 SGHDT, CDR2 YYEEEE. The V and J ends lost 4 bases and 5 bases respectively, with 18 bases between them. Here the CDR3 DNA reads TGTGCCAGCAGCCGGAGGGCAGGGGTGGGGGAGACCCAGTACTTC. Its translation is CASSRRAGVGETQYF. The variable domain in full, with the rest retrieved from reference TRBV5-6 and TRBJ2-5, is DAGVTQSPTHLIKTRGQQVTLRCSPKSGHDTVSWYQQALGQGPQFIFQYYEEEERQRGNFPDRFSGHQFPNYSSELNVNALLLGDSALYLCASSRRAGVGETQYFGPGTRLLVL.

The chain carries TRBV5-1 and TRBJ2-2, with a tentative D call TRBD1 (7 bases). This CDR3 is 14 amino acids long. The V gene's germline CDR1 is SGHRS and CDR2 YFSETQ. Trimming removed 6 bases at V and 7 bases at J, with 16 bases between. The CDR3 DNA reads as TGCGCCAGCAACGCGGGACAGTTAAGCGGGGAGCTGTTTTTT. Amino acids: CASNAGQLSGELFF.

The chain is built from TRBV18 and TRBJ2-7; D is uncertain. Germline V gene data show CDR1 as KGHSH and CDR2 as LQKENI. V lost 0 bases, J lost 6 bases, and 15 bases lay in between. This CDR3 spans 15 amino acids. The CDR3 sequence is CASSPPGVLSSEQYF. CDR3 DNA: TGTGCCAGCTCACCACCTGGCGTTCTCTCTAGCGAGCAGTACTTC.

The chain is built from TRBV5-1 and TRBJ2-7; tentative D call: TRBD2 (6 bases). Per the germline V gene, CDR1 is SGHRS and CDR2 is YFSETQ. CDR3 length: 15 residues. V lost 0 bases, J lost 2 bases, and 12 bases lay in between. CDR3 protein: CASSLAASAPYEQYF. The CDR3 region has the DNA TGCGCCAGCAGCTTGGCGGCTAGCGCACCCTACGAGCAGTACTTC. Full variable domain (missing parts from reference TRBV5-1 and TRBJ2-7): KAGVTQTPRYLIKTRGQQVTLSCSPISGHRSVSWYQQTPGQGLQFLFEYFSETQRNKGNFPGRFSGRQFSNSRSEMNVSTLELGDSALYLCASSLAASAPYEQYFGPGTRLTVT.

The chain combines TRBV7-3 with TRBJ2-1, with a weak D call TRBD2 (6 bases). Germline CDR1 is SGHTA and CDR2 is FQGTGA. The length of the CDR3 is 14 residues. Deletions cut 1 base from V and 5 bases from J, with 9 bases between. The CDR3 spells CASSLRWGDNEQFF. In DNA, the CDR3 is TGTGCCAGCAGCTTAAGGTGGGGGGACAATGAGCAGTTCTTC.

As concerns this clone: The sample carries other DNA sequences with the same CDR3. The rearrangement uses TRBV5-1 and TRBJ2-3, with D uncertain. Germline V gene data show CDR1 as SGHRS and CDR2 as YFSETQ. Trimming cost V 2 bases and J 0 bases, with 4 bases left between them. This CDR3 comprises 13 residues. The CDR3 loop reads CASSLLSTDTQYF. CDR3 sequence (DNA): TGCGCCAGCAGCTTATTGAGCACAGATACGCAGTATTTT.

The rearrangement uses TRBV4-1 and TRBJ1-1; D is unresolved. Trimming removed 4 bases from V and 0 bases from J, with 9 bases in between. The CDR3 extends over 14 amino acids. Germline V gene sequence: CDR1 MGHRA, CDR2 YSYEKL. The CDR3 reads CASSLGGVNTEAFF. CDR3 nucleotide sequence: TGCGCCAGCAGCCTTGGCGGAGTGAACACTGAAGCTTTCTTT.

This chain connects TRBV4-1 to TRBJ1-2; possibly TRBD1 for D (6 bases). V gave up 4 bases and J gave up 5 bases, with 17 bases separating them. CDR1 and CDR2 (germline): MGHRA, YSYEKL. The CDR3 is 15 residues long. The CDR3 nucleotides are TGCGCCAGCAGCCCGGGGGCAGGGGCCTGGTATGGCTACACCTTC. It specifies CASSPGAGAWYGYTF.

The chain carries TRBV6-6 and TRBJ2-7, with 7 nucleotides matching TRBD2. V trimming: 10 bases; J trimming: 2 bases; junction bases outside the gene matches: 11. The germline V gene has CDR1 MNHNY and CDR2 SVGAGI (reference sequence). This CDR3 is 14 amino acids long. The CDR3 region has the DNA TGTGCCACCTCCAGCCGGGAGGTCACCTACGAGCAGTACTTC. Amino acid sequence: CATSSREVTYEQYF.

The chain links TRBV28 to TRBJ2-1, with 7 nucleotides matching TRBD1. J gave up 0 bases and V 8 bases, and 13 bases lay outside the gene matches. The germline V gene has CDR1 MDHEN and CDR2 SYDVKM. CDR3 length equals 17 residues. The CDR3 DNA follows: TGTGCCAGCCGACCGCACACAGGGGTCAGCTCCTACAATGAGCAGTTCTTC. It encodes CASRPHTGVSSYNEQFF.

As regards this clone: Other DNA sequences from this sample encode an identical CDR3 as well. The CDR3 reads CASSSQGPSTDTQYF. The CDR3 nucleotides read TGCGCCAGCAGCTCCCAGGGTCCTAGCACAGATACGCAGTATTTT. The chain employs TRBV5-1 and TRBJ2-3; tentatively, D is TRBD1 (5 bases). This CDR3 has 15 amino acids. Germline V gene lookup returns CDR1 SGHRS and CDR2 YFSETQ. V was trimmed by 3 bases and J by 0 bases, leaving 11 bases between them.

The chain combines TRBV6-5 with TRBJ2-7; 8 bases agree with TRBD1. Germline values: CDR1 MNHEY, CDR2 SVGAGI. The CDR3 is made up of 11 amino acids. Trimming cost V 5 bases and J 11 bases; bases outside gene matches: 5. The DNA of the CDR3 is TGTGCCAGCAGTGGTCCGGGACAGGAGTACTTC. It specifies CASSGPGQEYF.

J is TRBJ2-7 and V is TRBV27; 7 bases line up with TRBD1. Germline assignment: CDR1 MNHEY and CDR2 SMNVEV (reference sequence). The V segment lost 7 bases and the J segment 3 bases; nucleotides outside the gene matches: 9. The CDR3 has 14 amino acids. This CDR3 reads CASNRQGARYEQYF. The DNA of the CDR3 is TGTGCCAGCAATAGACAGGGTGCACGCTACGAGCAGTACTTC.

V is TRBV7-3 and J is TRBJ2-3; D is unresolved. Germline lookup yields CDR1 SGHTA and CDR2 FQGTGA. The CDR3 covers 15 residues. Trimming stripped 5 bases from V and 2 bases from J, with 14 bases between. CDR3 in amino acids: CASSHQKAPTDTQYF. CDR3 DNA sequence: TGTGCCAGCAGCCACCAGAAGGCCCCCACAGATACGCAGTATTTT.

The table lists this clone with a count of one. Other DNA sequences in the sample encode the same CDR3. This chain joins TRBV10-3 and TRBJ2-7, with D tentatively TRBD1 (6 bases). Germline assignment: CDR1 ENHRY and CDR2 SYGVKD. The V gene lost 10 bases and the J gene lost 1 base, with 8 bases spanning the gap. The CDR3 sequence is 11 residues long. CDR3 amino acids: CASQGSYEQYF. DNA of the CDR3: TGTGCCAGCCAGGGGTCCTACGAGCAGTACTTC.

V is TRBV2 and J is TRBJ2-3; D is unresolved. From germline, CDR1 is SNHLY and CDR2 FYNNEI. The CDR3 is 15 amino acids. CDR3 sequence: CATQRQRGVADTQYF. CDR3 sequence (DNA): TGTGCGACCCAAAGGCAGCGCGGTGTTGCAGATACGCAGTATTTT.

In its sample, this clone was seen once. The V call is TRBV28, the J call TRBJ2-3, with 8 bases matching TRBD1. The CDR3 sequence is 14 residues long. The V and J ends lost 6 bases and 5 bases, in that order; junction bases with no gene match: 7. Germline loops: CDR1 MDHEN, CDR2 SYDVKM. CDR3 bases: TGTGCCAGCAGGGTGGACAGGGCAATAGATACGCAGTATTTT. Amino acids: CASRVDRAIDTQYF.

The chain couples TRBV18 to TRBJ2-1; TRBD1 is a possible D gene (6 bases). Trimming removed 3 bases from V and 6 bases from J, with 9 bases in between. CDR1 is KGHSH, CDR2 LQKENI, per germline. The CDR3 is made up of 13 amino acids. For the CDR3, the DNA is TGTGCCAGCTCACCTCAGGGGACCAATGAGCAGTTCTTC. As protein: CASSPQGTNEQFF.

This clone was counted once. The sample holds other DNA sequences that translate to the same CDR3. The chain couples TRBV19 to TRBJ2-3, with D possibly TRBD2 on 6 matching bases. V gave up 1 base and J gave up 0 bases, with 11 bases separating them. Germline CDR1 is LNHDA and CDR2 is SQIVND (reference sequence). The CDR3 consists of 16 residues. CDR3 in DNA: TGTGCCAGTAGTATAGGGGGAGGCAGGAGCACAGATACGCAGTATTTT. Protein product: CASSIGGGRSTDTQYF.